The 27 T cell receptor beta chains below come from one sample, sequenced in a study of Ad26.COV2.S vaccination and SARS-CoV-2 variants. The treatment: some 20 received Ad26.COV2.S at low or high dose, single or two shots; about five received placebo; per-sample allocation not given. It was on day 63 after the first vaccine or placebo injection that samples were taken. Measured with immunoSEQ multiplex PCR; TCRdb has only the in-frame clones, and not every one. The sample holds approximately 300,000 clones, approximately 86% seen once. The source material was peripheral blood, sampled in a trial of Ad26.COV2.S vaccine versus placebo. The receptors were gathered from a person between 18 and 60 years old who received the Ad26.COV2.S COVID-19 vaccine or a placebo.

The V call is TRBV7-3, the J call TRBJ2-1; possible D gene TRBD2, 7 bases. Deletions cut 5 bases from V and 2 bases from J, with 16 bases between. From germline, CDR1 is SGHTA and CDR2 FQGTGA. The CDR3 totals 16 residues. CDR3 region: CASSPAGASAYNEQFF. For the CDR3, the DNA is TGTGCCAGCAGCCCCGCGGGGGCAAGTGCCTACAATGAGCAGTTCTTC.

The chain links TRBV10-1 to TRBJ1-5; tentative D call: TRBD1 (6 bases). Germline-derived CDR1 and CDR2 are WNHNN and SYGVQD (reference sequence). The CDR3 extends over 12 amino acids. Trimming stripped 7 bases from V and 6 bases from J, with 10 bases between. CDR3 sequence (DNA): TGCGCCAGCATCGTCAGGGGTCAGCCCCAGCATTTT. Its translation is CASIVRGQPQHF.

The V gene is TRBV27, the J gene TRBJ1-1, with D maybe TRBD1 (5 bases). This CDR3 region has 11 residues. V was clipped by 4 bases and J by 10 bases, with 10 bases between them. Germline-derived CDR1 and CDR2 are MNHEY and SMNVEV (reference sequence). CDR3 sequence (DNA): TGTGCCAGCAGTTCCTCGGGGGGAGCTTTCTTT. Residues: CASSSSGGAFF.

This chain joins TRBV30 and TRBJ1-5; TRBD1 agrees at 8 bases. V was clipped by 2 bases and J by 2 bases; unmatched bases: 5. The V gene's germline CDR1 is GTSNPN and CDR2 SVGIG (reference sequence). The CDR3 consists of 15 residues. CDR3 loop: CAWSPTGGGNQPQHF. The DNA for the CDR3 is TGTGCCTGGAGTCCCACAGGGGGTGGCAATCAGCCCCAGCATTTT.

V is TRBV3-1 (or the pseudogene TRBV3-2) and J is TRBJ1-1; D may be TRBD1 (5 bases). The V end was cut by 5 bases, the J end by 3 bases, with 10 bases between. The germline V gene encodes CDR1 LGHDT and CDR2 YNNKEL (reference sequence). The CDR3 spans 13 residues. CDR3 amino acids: CASSFRGYTEAFF. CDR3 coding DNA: TGTGCCAGCAGCTTTCGGGGGTACACTGAAGCTTTCTTT.

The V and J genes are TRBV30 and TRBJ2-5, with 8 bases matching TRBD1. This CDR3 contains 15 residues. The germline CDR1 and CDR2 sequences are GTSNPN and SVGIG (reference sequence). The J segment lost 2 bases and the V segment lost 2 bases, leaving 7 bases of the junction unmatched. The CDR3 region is CAWSPGQGRQETQYF. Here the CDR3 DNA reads TGTGCCTGGAGTCCAGGACAGGGAAGACAAGAGACCCAGTACTTC.

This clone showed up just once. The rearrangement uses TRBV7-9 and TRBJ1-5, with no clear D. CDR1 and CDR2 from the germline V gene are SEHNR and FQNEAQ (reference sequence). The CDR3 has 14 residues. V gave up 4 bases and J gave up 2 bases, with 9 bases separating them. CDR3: CASSSVSGNQPQHF. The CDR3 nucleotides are TGTGCCAGCAGCTCCGTTTCAGGCAATCAGCCCCAGCATTTT.

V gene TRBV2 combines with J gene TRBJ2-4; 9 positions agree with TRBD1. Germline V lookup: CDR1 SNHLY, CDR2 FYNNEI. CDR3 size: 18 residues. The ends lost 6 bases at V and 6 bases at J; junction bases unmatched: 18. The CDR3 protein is CASRTPGTGIGEGNIQYF. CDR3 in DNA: TGTGCCAGCAGAACCCCCGGGACAGGGATTGGGGAAGGAAACATTCAGTACTTC.

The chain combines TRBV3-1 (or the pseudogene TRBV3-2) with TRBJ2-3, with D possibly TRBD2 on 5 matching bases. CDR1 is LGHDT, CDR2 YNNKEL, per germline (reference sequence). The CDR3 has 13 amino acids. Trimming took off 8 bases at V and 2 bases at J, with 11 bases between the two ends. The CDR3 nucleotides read TGTGCCAGCGGAGGAGGAGTCACAGATACGCAGTATTTT. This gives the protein CASGGGVTDTQYF.

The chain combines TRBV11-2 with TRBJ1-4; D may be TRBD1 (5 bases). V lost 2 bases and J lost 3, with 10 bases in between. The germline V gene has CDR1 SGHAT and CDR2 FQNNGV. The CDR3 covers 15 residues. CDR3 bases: TGTGCCAGCAGCTTAATAAGACAGTCTAATGAAAAACTGTTTTTT. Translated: CASSLIRQSNEKLFF.

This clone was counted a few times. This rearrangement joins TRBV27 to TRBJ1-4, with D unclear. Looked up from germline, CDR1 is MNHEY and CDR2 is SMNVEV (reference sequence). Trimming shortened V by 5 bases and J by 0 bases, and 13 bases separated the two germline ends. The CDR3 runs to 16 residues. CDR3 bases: TGTGCCAGCAGTCCGCCTGAGGAGGCAACTAATGAAAAACTGTTTTTT. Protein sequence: CASSPPEEATNEKLFF.

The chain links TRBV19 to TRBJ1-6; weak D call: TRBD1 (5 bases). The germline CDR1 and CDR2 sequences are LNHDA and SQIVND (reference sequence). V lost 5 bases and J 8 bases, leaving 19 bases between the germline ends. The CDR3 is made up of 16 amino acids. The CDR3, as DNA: TGTGCCAGTAGTGACTTACAGGTAGCTGGGGATTCACCCCTCCACTTT. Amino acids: CASSDLQVAGDSPLHF.

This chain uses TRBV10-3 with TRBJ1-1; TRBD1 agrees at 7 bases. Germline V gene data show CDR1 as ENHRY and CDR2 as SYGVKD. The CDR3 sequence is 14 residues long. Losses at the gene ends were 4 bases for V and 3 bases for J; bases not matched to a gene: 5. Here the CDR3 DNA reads TGTGCCATCAGTGCAGGGGGGGCCGACACTGAAGCTTTCTTT. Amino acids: CAISAGGADTEAFF.

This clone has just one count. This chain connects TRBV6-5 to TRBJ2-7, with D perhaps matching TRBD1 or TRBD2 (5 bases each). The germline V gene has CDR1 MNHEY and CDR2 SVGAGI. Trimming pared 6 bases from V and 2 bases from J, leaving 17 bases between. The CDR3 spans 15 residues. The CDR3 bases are TGTGCCAGCAGGGTAGGGGACCAAGCAACCTACGAGCAGTACTTC. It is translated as CASRVGDQATYEQYF.

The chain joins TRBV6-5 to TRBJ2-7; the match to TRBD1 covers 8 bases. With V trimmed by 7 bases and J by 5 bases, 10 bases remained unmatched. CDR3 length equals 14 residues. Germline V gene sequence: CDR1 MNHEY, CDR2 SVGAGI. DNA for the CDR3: TGTGCCAGCACCCCGGACAGGGCAAGAAACGAGCAGTACTTC. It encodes CASTPDRARNEQYF.

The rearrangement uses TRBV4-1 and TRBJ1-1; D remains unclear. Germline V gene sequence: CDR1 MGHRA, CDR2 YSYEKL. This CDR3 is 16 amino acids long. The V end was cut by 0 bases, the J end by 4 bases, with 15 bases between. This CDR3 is CASSQDSLGRGTEAFF. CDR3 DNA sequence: TGCGCCAGCAGCCAAGATTCCCTCGGACGGGGCACTGAAGCTTTCTTT.

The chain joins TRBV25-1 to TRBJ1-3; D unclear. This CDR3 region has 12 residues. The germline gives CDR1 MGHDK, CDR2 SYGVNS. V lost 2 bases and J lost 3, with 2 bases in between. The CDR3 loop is CASSENGNTIYF. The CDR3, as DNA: TGTGCCAGCAGTGAAAATGGAAACACCATATATTTT.

The CDR3 spells CASSYSGAGPKGYTF. CDR3 nucleotides: TGTGCCAGCAGTTACTCCGGTGCGGGGCCGAAGGGCTACACCTTC. The chain has TRBV6-5 and TRBJ1-2; D is possibly TRBD1 (5 bases). The CDR3 has 15 amino acids. The V gene's germline CDR1 is MNHEY and CDR2 SVGAGI. V lost 0 bases and J 8 bases, leaving 16 bases between the germline ends.

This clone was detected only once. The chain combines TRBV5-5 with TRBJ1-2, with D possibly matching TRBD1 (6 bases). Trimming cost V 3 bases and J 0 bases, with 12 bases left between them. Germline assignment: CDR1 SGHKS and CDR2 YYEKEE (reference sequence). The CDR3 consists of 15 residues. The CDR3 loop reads CASSSNREANYGYTF. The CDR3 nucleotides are TGTGCCAGCAGCTCAAACAGGGAGGCTAACTATGGCTACACCTTC.

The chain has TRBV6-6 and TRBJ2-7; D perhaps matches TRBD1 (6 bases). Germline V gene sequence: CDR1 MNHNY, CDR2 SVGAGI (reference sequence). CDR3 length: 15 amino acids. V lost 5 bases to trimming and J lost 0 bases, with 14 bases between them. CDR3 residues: CASSPGHSSSYEQYF. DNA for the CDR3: TGTGCCAGCAGTCCGGGACACTCGAGCTCCTACGAGCAGTACTTC.

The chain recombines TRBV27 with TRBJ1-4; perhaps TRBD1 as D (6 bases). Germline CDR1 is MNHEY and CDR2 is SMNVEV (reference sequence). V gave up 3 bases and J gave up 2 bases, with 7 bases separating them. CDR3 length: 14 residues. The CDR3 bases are TGTGCCAGCAGTTTCAGGGGCACTAATGAAAAACTGTTTTTT. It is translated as CASSFRGTNEKLFF.

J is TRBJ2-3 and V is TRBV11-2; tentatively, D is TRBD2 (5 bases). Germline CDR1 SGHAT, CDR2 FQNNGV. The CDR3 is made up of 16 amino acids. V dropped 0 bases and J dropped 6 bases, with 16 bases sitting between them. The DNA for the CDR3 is TGTGCCAGCAGCTTAGACGTCACGGGATGGGGTGATACGCAGTATTTT. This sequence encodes CASSLDVTGWGDTQYF.

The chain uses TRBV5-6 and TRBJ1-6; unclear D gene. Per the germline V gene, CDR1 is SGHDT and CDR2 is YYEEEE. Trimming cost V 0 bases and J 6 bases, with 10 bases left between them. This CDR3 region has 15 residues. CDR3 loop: CASSLAGRPNSPLHF. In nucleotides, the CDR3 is TGTGCCAGCAGCTTGGCGGGGAGACCTAATTCACCCCTCCACTTT.

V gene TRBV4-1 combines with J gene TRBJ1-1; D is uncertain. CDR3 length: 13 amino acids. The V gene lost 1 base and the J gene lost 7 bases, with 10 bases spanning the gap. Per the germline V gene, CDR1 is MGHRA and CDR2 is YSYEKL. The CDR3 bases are TGCGCCAGCAGCCAAGCTAGTAGAAATGAAGCTTTCTTT. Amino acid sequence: CASSQASRNEAFF.

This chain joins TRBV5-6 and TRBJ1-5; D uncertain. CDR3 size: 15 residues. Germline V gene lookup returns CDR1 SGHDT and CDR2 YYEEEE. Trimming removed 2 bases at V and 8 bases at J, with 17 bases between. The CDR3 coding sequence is TGTGCCAGCAGCTTTGGCCCCGGACCATCGAAGCCCCAGCATTTT. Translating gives CASSFGPGPSKPQHF.

CDR3 in DNA: TGTGCCAGCAGTCGGCGGGCAGGAGATTACTCCTACAATGAGCAGTTCTTC. Its translation: CASSRRAGDYSYNEQFF. The chain links TRBV27 to TRBJ2-1; D possibly corresponds to TRBD2 (5 bases). The CDR3 extends over 17 amino acids. Trimming removed 5 bases from V and 0 bases from J, with 17 bases in between. Germline assignment: CDR1 MNHEY and CDR2 SMNVEV (reference sequence).

The CDR3 protein is CASRPGQGGHGYTF. CDR3 DNA: TGTGCCAGCAGGCCGGGACAGGGAGGTCATGGCTACACCTTC. The chain uses TRBV28 and TRBJ1-2; TRBD1 aligns across 9 bases. Unmatched junction bases numbered 8, after V lost 6 bases and J lost 6 bases. CDR3 length: 14 amino acids. Germline V lookup: CDR1 MDHEN, CDR2 SYDVKM.